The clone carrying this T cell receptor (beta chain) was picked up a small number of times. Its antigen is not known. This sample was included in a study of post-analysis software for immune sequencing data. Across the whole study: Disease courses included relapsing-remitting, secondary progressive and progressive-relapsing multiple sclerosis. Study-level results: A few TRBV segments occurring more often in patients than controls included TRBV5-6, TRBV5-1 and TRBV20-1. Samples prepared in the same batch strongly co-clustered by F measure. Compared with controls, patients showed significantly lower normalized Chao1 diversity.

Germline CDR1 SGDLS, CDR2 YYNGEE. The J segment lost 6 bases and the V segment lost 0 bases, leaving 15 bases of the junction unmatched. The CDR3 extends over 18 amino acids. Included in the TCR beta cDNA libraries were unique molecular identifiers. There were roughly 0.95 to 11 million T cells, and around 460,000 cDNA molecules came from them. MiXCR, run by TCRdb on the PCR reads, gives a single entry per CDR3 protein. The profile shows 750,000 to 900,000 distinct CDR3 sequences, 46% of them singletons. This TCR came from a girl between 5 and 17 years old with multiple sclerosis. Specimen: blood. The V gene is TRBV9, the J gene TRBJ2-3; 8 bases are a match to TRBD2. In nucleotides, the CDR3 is TGTGCCAGCAGCGTAGCGGGACTAGTTGGGCTCGGGCAGGATACGCAGTATTTT. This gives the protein CASSVAGLVGLGQDTQYF.